A single TCR beta chain is shown here with its context. Its antigen is not identified. The data stem from a study of immune evolution from preneoplasia to lung adenocarcinoma. Regarding the study as a whole: Normal lung had the highest top T cell clone frequencies.

Resections took place in Japan or China from the mid-2010s to the late 2010s. Profiling relied on immunoSEQ multiplex PCR, and the TCRdb table lists in-frame clones only, not all of them. In the table there are about 4,000 clones, roughly four fifths of which are singletons. The source is a person aged 70 to 85 with lung adenocarcinoma. What was sequenced was FFPE minimally invasive lung adenocarcinoma tissue.

This chain's CDR3 is CASSSGLAENTGELFF. As DNA, the CDR3 is TGTGCCAGCAGCTCGGGACTAGCGGAGAACACCGGGGAGCTGTTTTTT. V is TRBV5-5 and J is TRBJ2-2, with 11 bases matching TRBD2. The J segment lost 1 base and the V segment lost 3 bases, leaving 2 bases of the junction unmatched. This CDR3 contains 16 residues. Germline lookup yields CDR1 SGHKS and CDR2 YYEKEE (reference sequence).